This passage covers 19 T cell receptor beta chains from one sample sequenced in a study of tumor-infiltrating lymphocytes in primary liver carcinoma. Taking roughly 20-32 mg of unsorted bulk tissue, the authors co-extracted RNA and DNA. cDNA specific to TCR beta was made from 500 to 650 ng of total RNA, with a constant-region primer employed for priming. What produced the TCR beta libraries was three nested multiplex PCR rounds using slightly modified ARM-PCR. TRBV1-TRBV30 forward primers and a C-beta reverse primer were used in the first two PCR rounds, which each ran for around 10 cycles. MiXCR, run by TCRdb on the multiplex PCR reads, gives a single entry per CDR3 protein. The table has about 100,000 distinct CDR3 sequences, 55% to 75% seen once. Sequencing was performed on tumor-adjacent normal liver tissue. The receptor source for this set is a man aged 35-49 years with primary liver carcinoma and hepatitis B virus infection.

As regards this clonotype: This could be a read error, since a much larger clone is one nucleotide away. This chain joins TRBV12-3 or TRBV12-4 and TRBJ2-7; 11 bases align to TRBD2. CDR3 length equals 16 residues. This CDR3 is CTSSLDRLAGSYEQYF. The CDR3 nucleotides read TGTACCAGCAGTTTAGACCGACTAGCGGGAAGCTACGAGCAGTACTTC.

As concerns this clonotype: One end of the junction varies from germline; a read error may be responsible. V is TRBV12-3 or TRBV12-4 and J is TRBJ1-1; no clear D. The CDR3 has 11 amino acids. CDR3 nucleotide sequence: TGTGCTAGCAGTTTGAATAGTGAAGCCTTCTTT. This translates into CASSLNSEAFF.

The table lists this clonotype with many counts. The genes are TRBV5-4 and TRBJ2-7, with 11 bases lining up with TRBD2. V gave up 4 bases and J gave up 7 bases; unmatched junction bases: 13. CDR1 is SGHNT, CDR2 YYREEE, per germline (reference sequence). The CDR3 has 16 amino acids. This CDR3 is CASSMLLAGGPGEQYF. The CDR3, as DNA: TGTGCCAGCAGCATGCTCCTAGCGGGAGGCCCGGGGGAGCAGTACTTC.

CDR3 nucleotides: TGTGCCAGCAGTGTAGACTACCCCAGGTCGCAGTATTTT. Translating it yields CASSVDYPRSQYF. V is TRBV6-1 and J is TRBJ2-3; tentative D call: TRBD2 (5 bases). The germline V gene encodes CDR1 MNHNS and CDR2 SASEGT. V lost 4 bases and J lost 10, with 15 bases in between. The CDR3 is 13 residues long.

On this clonotype: One end of the junction varies from germline; a read error may be responsible. This CDR3 is CASNFRNSYDEQFF. In nucleotides, the CDR3 is TGTGCCAGCAATTTCAGAAACTCCTACGATGAGCAGTTCTTC. This sequence joins TRBV28 and TRBJ2-1; D is undetermined. Germline V CDR1 and CDR2: MDHEN, SYDVKM. The CDR3 is 14 residues long.

Concerning this clonotype: One junction end does not reproduce the germline sequence, and a read error may be involved. The chain employs TRBV11-2 and TRBJ2-1; D might be TRBD1 or TRBD2, each matching 6 bases. The germline CDR1 and CDR2 sequences are SGHAT and FQNNGV. The CDR3 consists of 17 residues. The CDR3 nucleotides are TGTGTCAGCAGCTTGGGGGGACAAAGGAGCTCCTACAAAGAGCAGTTCTTC. Translation gives CVSSLGGQRSSYKEQFF.

As concerns this clonotype: A much larger clonotype is one base distant, so this may be a read error. This likely comes from a read error, as the CDR3 has no conserved phenylalanine or tryptophan at its end. The DNA is omitted, as the CDR3 cannot be located on it reliably, and the CDR3 follows TCRdb's listing. The chain has TRBV11-2 and TRBJ2-1. The germline V gene encodes CDR1 SGHAT and CDR2 FQNNGV. Both ends counted, the CDR3 spans 12 residues. CDR3: CATSPIENERFS.

The chain has TRBV5-1 and TRBJ2-7; 8 bases are shared with TRBD1. V trimming: 0 bases; J trimming: 3 bases; junction bases outside the gene matches: 5. CDR1 is SGHRS, CDR2 YFSETQ, per germline. The CDR3 extends over 15 amino acids. CDR3 in amino acids: CASSLGTGSGYEQYF. CDR3 DNA: TGCGCCAGCAGCTTGGGGACAGGGTCCGGCTACGAGCAGTACTTC.

With regard to this clonotype: At one end the junction does not follow the germline gene, possibly because of a read error. The chain couples TRBV6-5 to TRBJ2-5; 7 bases map to TRBD2. This CDR3 is built from 17 residues. The germline V gene encodes CDR1 MNHEY and CDR2 SVGAGI. The chain's CDR3 is CTSSSGLTGGPQETQYF. CDR3 bases: TGTACCAGCAGTTCCGGACTAACGGGAGGTCCCCAAGAGACCCAGTACTTC.

Worth noting for this clonotype: A read error may explain this, as a much larger clone is one base away. The chain joins TRBV6-6 to TRBJ2-5; D is possibly TRBD1 or TRBD2 (5 bases each). CDR1 and CDR2 (germline): MNHNY, SVGAGI (reference sequence). The CDR3 is 14 amino acids. The CDR3, as DNA: TGTGCCAGCGGTTACCGCCAGGGCGGGGAGACCCAGTACTTC. Translated, it gives CASGYRQGGETQYF.

This clonotype was picked up a small number of times. A much more abundant neighbour one base away suggests this may be a read error. V and J are TRBV29-1 and TRBJ2-5; no reliable D call. CDR3 size: 12 residues. Germline CDR1 is SQVTM and CDR2 is ANQGSEA. CDR3 amino acids: CTTIRDQETQYF. The DNA of the CDR3 is TGCACCACCATACGAGACCAAGAGACCCAGTACTTC. Combining the CDR3 with reference TRBV29-1 and TRBJ2-5 gives the whole variable domain SAVISQKPSRDICQRGTSLTIQCQVDSQVTMMFWYRQQPGQSLTLIATANQGSEATYESGFVIDKFPISRPNLTFSTLTVSNMSPEDSSIYLCTTIRDQETQYFGPGTRLLVL.

Concerning this clonotype: A read error is possible here, since a much larger clone lies one base away. The rearrangement joins TRBV7-9 to TRBJ2-2; D unclear. Per the germline V gene, CDR1 is SEHNR and CDR2 is FQNEAQ (reference sequence). The CDR3 spans 15 residues. V lost 4 bases and J lost 6, with 15 bases in between. Here the CDR3 reads CASSSGSGGAGELFF. CDR3 nucleotide sequence: TGTGCCAGCAGCTCCGGGTCAGGCGGAGCCGGGGAGCTGTTTTTT.

On this clonotype itself: With a much larger clone just one base away, this may be a read error. This chain connects TRBV7-9 to TRBJ2-1, with D perhaps matching TRBD1 or TRBD2 (8 bases each). CDR1 and CDR2 (germline): SEHNR, FQNEAQ (reference sequence). This CDR3 contains 20 residues. CDR3 loop: CVSSPRGRGLRAGAFNEQFF. For the CDR3, the DNA is TGTGTCAGCAGCCCGCGGGGCAGGGGGCTACGAGCGGGAGCCTTCAATGAGCAGTTCTTC.

This clonotype has just a few counts. A much larger clone is a single base away; this may be a read error. This chain joins TRBV6-5 and TRBJ1-5; 7 bases match TRBD1. The V and J ends lost 6 bases and 5 bases, in that order; junction bases with no gene match: 13. Per the germline V gene, CDR1 is MNHEY and CDR2 is SVGAGI. CDR3 length equals 16 residues. The CDR3, as DNA: TGTGCCAGCAGCCCTCGGACAGGCTCGGACGATCAGCCCCAGCATTTT. This codes for CASSPRTGSDDQPQHF.

Concerning this clonotype: Germline and junction disagree at one end, which may indicate a read error. The chain is built from TRBV11-2 and TRBJ2-2; perhaps TRBD2 as D (6 bases). CDR3 size: 14 residues. Germline V gives CDR1 SGHAT, CDR2 FQNNGV. CDR3 amino acids: CASSLNIIGGEQSF. CDR3 nucleotides: TGTGCCAGCAGCTTAAATATTATCGGCGGGGAGCAGTCTTTT.

This clonotype has just a few counts. A read error may explain this, as a much larger clone is one base away. V usage is TRBV4-1 and J usage is TRBJ1-2, with 8 nucleotides matching TRBD1. Per germline, CDR1 MGHRA and CDR2 YSYEKL. V was clipped by 4 bases and J by 0 bases; unmatched bases: 7. The CDR3 is made up of 16 amino acids. CDR3 DNA: TGCGCCAGCAGCCTCGAGAGGACAGGGACTAACTATGGCTACACCTTC. Amino acid sequence: CASSLERTGTNYGYTF.

On this clonotype itself: Just one base apart from a much larger clone, this may be a read error. The chain employs TRBV30 and TRBJ2-3; D gene unclear. This CDR3 comprises 13 residues. The V gene's germline CDR1 is GTSNPN and CDR2 SVGIG (reference sequence). Trimming took off 0 bases at V and 2 bases at J, with 6 bases between the two ends. The CDR3 protein is CAWSVLSTDTQYF. In DNA form, the CDR3 reads TGTGCCTGGAGTGTTTTATCCACAGATACGCAGTATTTT.

V gene TRBV7-8 combines with J gene TRBJ2-2; tentative D call: TRBD2 (6 bases). V lost 0 bases to trimming and J lost 0 bases, with 8 bases between them. The germline CDR1 and CDR2 sequences are SGHVS and FQNEAQ. This CDR3 contains 16 residues. The CDR3 DNA reads TGTGCCAGCAGCTTAGCGGGGGGTTCGAACACCGGGGAGCTGTTTTTT. Amino acid sequence: CASSLAGGSNTGELFF.

For this clonotype: A junction boundary mismatches the germline segment, possibly from a read error. The V call is TRBV29-1, the J call TRBJ2-7; 9 nucleotides match TRBD1. The CDR3 is 13 amino acids. Germline CDR1 is SQVTM and CDR2 is ANQGSEA. The CDR3 DNA is TGCAGCACCCGACAGGGGGTCACCTACGAGCAATACTTC. It yields the protein CSTRQGVTYEQYF.